The source of this TCR beta chain is a study of T-cell reconstitution after alpha-beta-depleted transplantation in children. The table lists this clonotype with many counts. V was clipped by 5 bases and J by 1 base, with 18 bases between them. This CDR3 is built from 16 residues. Germline V gene lookup returns CDR1 SGHTA and CDR2 FQGNSA. Preparation of the TCRbeta library involved a method that used unique molecular identifiers. One entry per CDR3 protein, called by TCRdb with MiXCR from the PCR reads. The table has about 200,000 distinct CDR3 sequences, 6.3% seen once; the top ten hold about 4.4%. The chain couples TRBV7-2 to TRBJ2-7; D is uncertain. The input for sequencing was PBMCs, taken before TCRalphabeta/CD19-depleted stem cell transplant. This sequence was found in a girl in the first two years of life with combined immunodeficiency, due to receive a stem cell transplant. For the CDR3, the DNA is TGTGCCAGCAGCGTTAGTAATGGGGTTCCTTCCTACGAGCAGTACTTC. This codes for CASSVSNGVPSYEQYF. Variable domain in full (rest from reference TRBV7-2 and TRBJ2-7): GAGVSQSPSNKVTEKGKDVELRCDPISGHTALYWYRQSLGQGLEFLIYFQGNSAPDKSGLPSDRFSAERTGGSVSTLTIQRTQQEDSAVYLCASSVSNGVPSYEQYFGPGTRLTVT.